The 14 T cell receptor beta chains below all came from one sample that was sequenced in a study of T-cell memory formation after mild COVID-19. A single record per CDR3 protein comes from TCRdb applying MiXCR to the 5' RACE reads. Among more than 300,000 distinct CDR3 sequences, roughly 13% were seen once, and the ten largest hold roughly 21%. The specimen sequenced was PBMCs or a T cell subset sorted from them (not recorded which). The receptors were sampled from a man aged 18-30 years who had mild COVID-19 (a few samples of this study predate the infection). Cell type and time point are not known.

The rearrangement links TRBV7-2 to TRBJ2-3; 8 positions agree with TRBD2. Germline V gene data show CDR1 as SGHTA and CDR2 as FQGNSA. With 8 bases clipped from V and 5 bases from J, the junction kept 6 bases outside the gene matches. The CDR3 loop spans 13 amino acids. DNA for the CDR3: TGTGCCAGCGGAGCGGGGGTGGGAGATACGCAGTATTTT. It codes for CASGAGVGDTQYF.

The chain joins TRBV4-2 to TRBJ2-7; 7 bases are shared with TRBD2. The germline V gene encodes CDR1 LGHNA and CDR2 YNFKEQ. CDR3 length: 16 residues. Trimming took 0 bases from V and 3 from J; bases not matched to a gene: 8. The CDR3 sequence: CASSQEFGAGNYEQYF. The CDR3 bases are TGTGCCAGCAGCCAAGAATTTGGAGCGGGAAACTACGAGCAGTACTTC.

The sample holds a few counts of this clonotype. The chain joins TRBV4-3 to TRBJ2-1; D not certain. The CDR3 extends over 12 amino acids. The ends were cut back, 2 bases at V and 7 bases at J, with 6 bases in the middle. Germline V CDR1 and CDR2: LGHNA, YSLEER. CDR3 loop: CASSQQGNEQFF. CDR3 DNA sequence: TGCGCCAGCAGCCAACAAGGTAATGAGCAGTTCTTC.

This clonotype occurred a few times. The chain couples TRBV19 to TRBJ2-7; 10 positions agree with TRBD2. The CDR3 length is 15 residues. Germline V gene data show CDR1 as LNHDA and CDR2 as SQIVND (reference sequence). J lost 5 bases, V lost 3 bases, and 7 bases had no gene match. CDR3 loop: CASSIQAGGPNEQYF. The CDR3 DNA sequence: TGTGCCAGTAGTATTCAAGCGGGGGGGCCCAACGAGCAGTACTTC. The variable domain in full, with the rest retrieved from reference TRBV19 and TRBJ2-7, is DGGITQSPKYLFRKEGQNVTLSCEQNLNHDAMYWYRQDPGQGLRLIYYSQIVNDFQKGDIAEGYSVSREKKESFPLTVTSAQKNPTAFYLCASSIQAGGPNEQYFGPGTRLTVT.

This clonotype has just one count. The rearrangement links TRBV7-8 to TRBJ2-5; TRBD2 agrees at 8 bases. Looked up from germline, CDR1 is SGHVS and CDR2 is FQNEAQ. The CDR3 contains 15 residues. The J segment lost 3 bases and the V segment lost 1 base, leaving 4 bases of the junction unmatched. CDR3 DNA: TGTGCCAGCAGCTTAGTACTAGCGGTGAAAGAGACCCAGTACTTC. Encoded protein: CASSLVLAVKETQYF.

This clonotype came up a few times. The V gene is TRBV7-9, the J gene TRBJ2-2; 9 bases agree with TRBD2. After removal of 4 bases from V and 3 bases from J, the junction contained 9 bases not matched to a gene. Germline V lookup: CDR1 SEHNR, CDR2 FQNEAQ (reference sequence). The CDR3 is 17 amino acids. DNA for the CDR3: TGTGCCAGCAGCTCCCTCAGGCCTAGCGGGGACACCGGGGAGCTGTTTTTT. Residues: CASSSLRPSGDTGELFF.

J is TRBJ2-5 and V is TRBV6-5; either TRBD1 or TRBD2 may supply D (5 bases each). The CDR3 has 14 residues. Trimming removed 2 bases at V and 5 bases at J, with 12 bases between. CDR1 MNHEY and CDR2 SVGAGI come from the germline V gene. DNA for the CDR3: TGTGCCAGCAGTTACGACAGTTGGGGGGAGACCCAGTACTTC. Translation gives CASSYDSWGETQYF.

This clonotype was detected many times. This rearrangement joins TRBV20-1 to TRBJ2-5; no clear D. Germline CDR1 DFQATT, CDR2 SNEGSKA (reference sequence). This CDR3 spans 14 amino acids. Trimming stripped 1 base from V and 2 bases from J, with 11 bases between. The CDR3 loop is CSARGYSKQETQYF. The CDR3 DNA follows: TGCAGTGCTAGAGGATACTCGAAGCAAGAGACCCAGTACTTC.

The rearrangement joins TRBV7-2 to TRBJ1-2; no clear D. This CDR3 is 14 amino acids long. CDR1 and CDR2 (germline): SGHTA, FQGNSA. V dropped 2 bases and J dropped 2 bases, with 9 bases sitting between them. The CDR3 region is CASSLSGLNYGYTF. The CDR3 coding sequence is TGTGCCAGCAGCTTATCCGGGCTCAACTATGGCTACACCTTC.

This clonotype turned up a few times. For the CDR3, the DNA is TGTGCCAGCAGCGCCCGGGACAGGGGATTATCCGAGCAGTACGTC. This translates into CASSARDRGLSEQYV. The rearrangement uses TRBV6-1 and TRBJ2-7, with 10 bases lining up with TRBD1. CDR1 is MNHNS, CDR2 SASEGT, per germline. The CDR3 totals 15 residues. After removal of 6 bases from V and 6 bases from J, the junction contained 11 bases not matched to a gene.

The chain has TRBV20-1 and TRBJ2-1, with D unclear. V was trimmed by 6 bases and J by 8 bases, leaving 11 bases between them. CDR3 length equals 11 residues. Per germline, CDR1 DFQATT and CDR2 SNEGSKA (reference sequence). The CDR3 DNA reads TGCAGTGCGCCCCTCCTTTATGAGCAGTTCTTC. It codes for CSAPLLYEQFF.

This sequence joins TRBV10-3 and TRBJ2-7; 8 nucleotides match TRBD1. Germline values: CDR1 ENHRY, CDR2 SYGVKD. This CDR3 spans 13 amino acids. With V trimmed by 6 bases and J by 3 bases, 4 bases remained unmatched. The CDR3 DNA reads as TGTGCCATCAGGGACAGGGAGGACTACGAGCAGTACGTC. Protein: CAIRDREDYEQYV.

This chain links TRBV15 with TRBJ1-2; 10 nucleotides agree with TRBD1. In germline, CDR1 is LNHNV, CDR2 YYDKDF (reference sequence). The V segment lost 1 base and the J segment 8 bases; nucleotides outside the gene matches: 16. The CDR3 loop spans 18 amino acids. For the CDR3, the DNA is TGTGCCACCAGCAGAGTCAGCGGGTTGTCGGGACAGGGGTTGGGCTACACCTTC. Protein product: CATSRVSGLSGQGLGYTF.

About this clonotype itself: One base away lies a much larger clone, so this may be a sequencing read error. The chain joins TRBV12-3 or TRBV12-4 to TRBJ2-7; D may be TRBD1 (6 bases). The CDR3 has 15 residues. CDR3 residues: CASSFRAGEPYDQYF. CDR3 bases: TGTGCCAGCAGTTTTAGGGCAGGGGAACCCTACGATCAGTACTTC.